Listed here are 26 T cell receptor beta chains from one sample, sequenced in a study of blood T cell repertoires in COVID-19. Measured with immunoSEQ multiplex PCR; TCRdb has only the in-frame clones, and not every one. The sample consists of under 300,000 clones, 70% to 90% of them appearing once. Specimen: PBMCs or T cells enriched from blood (not recorded which). The receptor set was obtained from a woman between 45 and 65 years old who had been exposed to COVID-19.

The chain joins TRBV6-5 to TRBJ1-1, with a possible D match to TRBD1 (5 bases). Trimming cost V 2 bases and J 1 base, with 8 bases left between them. Germline lookup yields CDR1 MNHEY and CDR2 SVGAGI. This CDR3 is 14 amino acids long. Written as DNA, the CDR3 is TGTGCCAGCAGTTACGTCGGACAGAACACTGAAGCTTTCTTT. Protein: CASSYVGQNTEAFF.

The table lists this clone with a count of one. It is unclear where the CDR3 begins or ends on the DNA, so no DNA is shown, and the CDR3 is as TCRdb lists it. The V and J genes are TRBV28 and TRBJ2-2; the DNA was not used to check the table's D call, TRBD2. The CDR3 spans 12 amino acids, including both terminal residues. Germline lookup yields CDR1 MDHEN and CDR2 SYDVKM. The CDR3 region is CASSFGAGELFF.

This clone was found a few times. V gene TRBV5-5 combines with J gene TRBJ1-6; D gene ambiguous. Trimming shortened V by 1 base and J by 8 bases, and 10 bases separated the two germline ends. The germline V gene has CDR1 SGHKS and CDR2 YYEKEE (reference sequence). The CDR3 totals 14 residues. As DNA, the CDR3 is TGTGCCAGCAGCTTGCGGGTGGCGGATTCACCCCTCCACTTT. Its protein is CASSLRVADSPLHF.

The chain links TRBV11-2 to TRBJ2-6; a weak D match, TRBD1 (5 bases). V lost 1 base and J lost 3, with 10 bases in between. Looked up from germline, CDR1 is SGHAT and CDR2 is FQNNGV. The CDR3 length is 16 residues. The CDR3 bases are TGTGCCAGCAGCTTAGCAGGGTTTAGTGGGGCCAACGTCCTGACTTTC. It specifies CASSLAGFSGANVLTF.

The chain links TRBV2 to TRBJ1-4, with TRBD1 matching 7 bases. The V gene's germline CDR1 is SNHLY and CDR2 FYNNEI. This CDR3 has 13 residues. Unmatched junction bases numbered 11, after V lost 11 bases and J lost 8 bases. The CDR3 DNA follows: TGTGCCGGCCAAAGGGGGCCGGGGGAAAAACTGTTTTTT. The encoded protein is CAGQRGPGEKLFF.

The rearrangement links TRBV11-1 to TRBJ1-1; D gene uncertain. The CDR3 is 15 amino acids. Trimming pared 0 bases from V and 6 bases from J, leaving 14 bases between. Germline V CDR1 and CDR2: SGHAT, FQDESV (reference sequence). The CDR3 spells CASSLAEGRPPEAFF. CDR3 sequence (DNA): TGTGCCAGCAGCTTAGCGGAGGGCAGACCTCCTGAAGCTTTCTTT. The whole variable domain, filled in from reference TRBV11-1 and TRBJ1-1, reads EAEVAQSPRYKITEKSQAVAFWCDPISGHATLYWYRQILGQGPELLVQFQDESVVDDSQLPKDRFSAERLKGVDSTLKIQPAELGDSAMYLCASSLAEGRPPEAFFGQGTRLTVV.

CDR3 bases: TGTGCCAGCAGCGTTGGACAGGAAGCTTCACCCCTCCACTTT. It codes for CASSVGQEASPLHF. J is TRBJ1-6 and V is TRBV9, with TRBD1 identical over 7 bases. From germline, CDR1 is SGDLS and CDR2 YYNGEE. The trim removed 2 bases at V and 9 bases at J, leaving 5 bases unmatched. CDR3 size: 14 residues.

The chain employs TRBV6-1 and TRBJ2-5; 8 bases are a match to TRBD2. Trimming at V came to 2 bases and at J to 5 bases, leaving 1 base not matched to a gene. Germline assignment: CDR1 MNHNS and CDR2 SASEGT. The CDR3 consists of 13 residues. The DNA for the CDR3 is TGTGCCAGCAGTGAAACGGGAGGGGAGACCCAGTACTTC. Translated: CASSETGGETQYF.

The rearrangement links TRBV6-5 to TRBJ1-5, with 9 nucleotides matching TRBD1. CDR1 is MNHEY and CDR2 is SVGAGI in the germline V gene. CDR3 length equals 15 residues. Trimming at V came to 2 bases and at J to 2 bases, leaving 1 base not matched to a gene. The CDR3 sequence is CASSYTGGRNQPQHF. The CDR3 DNA follows: TGTGCCAGCAGTTACACAGGGGGCCGCAATCAGCCCCAGCATTTT.

CDR3 DNA sequence: TGTGCCAGCAGCTTGCGCGGGCCAGGGGGAGTGGGAGGCTACACCTTC. This encodes CASSLRGPGGVGGYTF. This sequence joins TRBV5-6 and TRBJ1-2; 7 nucleotides align to TRBD1. J lost 8 bases, V lost 1 base, and 14 bases had no gene match. The CDR3 is 16 amino acids. Germline CDR1 SGHDT, CDR2 YYEEEE.

The CDR3 DNA reads TGTGCCAGCAGCGCCCGACAGGGCGTTGGCGAGCAGTACTTC. Protein product: CASSARQGVGEQYF. V gene TRBV13 combines with J gene TRBJ2-7; 7 nucleotides align to TRBD1. Trimming at V came to 5 bases and at J to 6 bases, leaving 10 bases not matched to a gene. CDR3 length: 14 residues. CDR1 PRHDT and CDR2 FYEKMQ come from the germline V gene (reference sequence).

This sequence joins TRBV7-8 and TRBJ1-4; the D is unclear. CDR1 is SGHVS, CDR2 FQNEAQ, per germline. This CDR3 has 12 amino acids. V shed 5 bases and J shed 11 bases, with 12 bases lying between them. In DNA form, the CDR3 reads TGTGCCAGCAGCCCGTCTGGGAGGAAACTGTTTTTT. Its translation is CASSPSGRKLFF.

The rearrangement links TRBV5-1 to TRBJ1-1; 9 nucleotides align to TRBD1. Trimming took 2 bases from V and 5 from J; bases not matched to a gene: 7. The CDR3 sequence is 15 residues long. In germline, CDR1 is SGHRS, CDR2 YFSETQ. CDR3 loop: CASSFQGTGRTEAFF. The CDR3 DNA is TGCGCCAGCAGCTTCCAAGGGACAGGGAGGACTGAAGCTTTCTTT.

A few counts support this clone. The CDR3 DNA follows: TGTGCCAGCAGCCAAGGACAGGGGATCGGCACTGAAGCTTTCTTT. Its protein is CASSQGQGIGTEAFF. The chain recombines TRBV7-2 with TRBJ1-1, with 9 positions matching TRBD1. Germline CDR1 is SGHTA and CDR2 is FQGNSA. The CDR3 spans 15 residues. The V segment lost 5 bases and the J segment 4 bases; nucleotides outside the gene matches: 8.

V usage is TRBV28 and J usage is TRBJ1-2; 10 bases line up with TRBD1. Per the germline V gene, CDR1 is MDHEN and CDR2 is SYDVKM. J gave up 5 bases and V 4 bases, and 4 bases lay outside the gene matches. This CDR3 region has 14 residues. Written as DNA, the CDR3 is TGTGCCAGCAGTTCCGGGACAGGGGTATATGGCTACACCTTC. Translated: CASSSGTGVYGYTF.

V gene TRBV19 combines with J gene TRBJ2-1, with 7 bases aligning to TRBD1. CDR1 is LNHDA, CDR2 SQIVND, per germline (reference sequence). The V gene end was trimmed by 7 bases and the J gene end by 9 bases; junction bases not matched to a gene: 15. The CDR3 loop spans 15 amino acids. CDR3 in DNA: TGTGCCAGTACTTCACTAGGACAGGTGGGCGGTGAGCAGTTCTTC. Amino acids: CASTSLGQVGGEQFF.

This chain joins TRBV19 and TRBJ2-5; D is possibly TRBD1 (7 bases). The CDR3 covers 15 residues. The germline V and J ends were trimmed by 5 bases and 5 bases, with 18 bases remaining between them. Germline CDR1 is LNHDA and CDR2 is SQIVND (reference sequence). The CDR3: CASSSAGRGRETQYF. The DNA of the CDR3 is TGTGCCAGTAGTTCTGCAGGCAGGGGGAGGGAGACCCAGTACTTC. The full variable domain, its missing parts supplied by reference TRBV19 and TRBJ2-5, is DGGITQSPKYLFRKEGQNVTLSCEQNLNHDAMYWYRQDPGQGLRLIYYSQIVNDFQKGDIAEGYSVSREKKESFPLTVTSAQKNPTAFYLCASSSAGRGRETQYFGPGTRLLVL.

The chain couples TRBV7-2 to TRBJ1-2; 9 bases agree with TRBD1. J gave up 4 bases and V 4 bases, and 19 bases lay outside the gene matches. The CDR3 is 19 amino acids. The germline CDR1 and CDR2 sequences are SGHTA and FQGNSA. The CDR3: CASSSLNRDREWVSYGYTF. The CDR3 coding sequence is TGTGCCAGCAGCTCTTTAAACCGGGACAGGGAGTGGGTTAGCTATGGCTACACCTTC.

V usage is TRBV5-5 and J usage is TRBJ1-2, with D unresolved. The V end lost 1 base, the J end lost 4 bases, and 8 bases lay between the germline ends. The CDR3 spans 13 residues. Germline assignment: CDR1 SGHKS and CDR2 YYEKEE (reference sequence). CDR3 loop: CASSLSEVYGYTF. DNA for the CDR3: TGTGCCAGCAGCTTGTCGGAGGTCTATGGCTACACCTTC.

The chain is built from TRBV2 and TRBJ2-1; 9 bases agree with TRBD2. In germline, CDR1 is SNHLY, CDR2 FYNNEI. The CDR3 contains 16 residues. V was pared by 0 bases and J by 8 bases, with 8 bases of the junction left unmatched. CDR3 in amino acids: CASSEARASGVYEQFF. The CDR3 nucleotides read TGTGCCAGCAGTGAAGCTAGGGCTAGCGGGGTCTATGAGCAGTTCTTC.

J is TRBJ1-2 and V is TRBV29-1; TRBD1 might be the D (5 bases). The CDR3 loop spans 11 amino acids. The ends were cut back, 4 bases at V and 9 bases at J, with 12 bases in the middle. Per the germline V gene, CDR1 is SQVTM and CDR2 is ANQGSEA. The CDR3 DNA sequence: TGCAGCGTTGTCCAGGGATTGCGCTACACCTTC. Its protein product is CSVVQGLRYTF.

The gene calls are TRBV19 and TRBJ2-3; 9 bases agree with TRBD1. The CDR3 spans 16 residues. CDR1 is LNHDA, CDR2 SQIVND, per germline (reference sequence). With V trimmed by 3 bases and J by 3 bases, 7 bases remained unmatched. The CDR3 DNA is TGTGCCAGTAGTATTGGGGCGGGACAGGGAACAGATACGCAGTATTTT. This sequence encodes CASSIGAGQGTDTQYF.

The rearrangement uses TRBV3-1 (or the pseudogene TRBV3-2) and TRBJ1-6; 7 positions match TRBD1. There are 17 residues in the CDR3. In germline, CDR1 is LGHDT, CDR2 YNNKEL (reference sequence). The ends lost 3 bases at V and 14 bases at J; junction bases unmatched: 19. CDR3 sequence (DNA): TGTGCCAGCAGCCACCTGAGGACAGGCCCTACCCGAGGTACCCTCCACTTT. Amino acid sequence: CASSHLRTGPTRGTLHF.

This rearrangement joins TRBV6-2 or TRBV6-3 to TRBJ2-7; 9 bases match TRBD2. This CDR3 is 15 amino acids long. V was clipped by 0 bases and J by 3 bases; unmatched bases: 3. Germline V gene sequence: CDR1 MNHEY, CDR2 SVGEGT. CDR3 sequence: CASSYSDSGGYEQYF. CDR3 in DNA: TGTGCCAGCAGTTACTCGGATAGCGGGGGCTACGAGCAGTACTTC.

This chain connects TRBV5-5 to TRBJ2-3, with D tentatively TRBD1 (7 bases). The CDR3 is 14 residues long. Trimming took off 1 base at V and 4 bases at J, with 10 bases between the two ends. The V gene's germline CDR1 is SGHKS and CDR2 YYEKEE (reference sequence). CDR3 protein: CASSLQGGADTQYF. The CDR3 DNA sequence: TGTGCCAGCAGCTTGCAGGGGGGCGCAGATACGCAGTATTTT. Based on the CDR3 plus reference TRBV5-5 and TRBJ2-3, the full variable domain is DAGVTQSPTHLIKTRGQQVTLRCSPISGHKSVSWYQQVLGQGPQFIFQYYEKEERGRGNFPDRFSARQFPNYSSELNVNALLLGDSALYLCASSLQGGADTQYFGPGTRLTVL.

The gene calls are TRBV3-1 (or the pseudogene TRBV3-2) and TRBJ2-7, with D unclear. Germline CDR1 LGHDT, CDR2 YNNKEL (reference sequence). V was clipped by 2 bases and J by 0 bases, with 5 bases between them. The CDR3 loop spans 13 amino acids. CDR3 residues: CASSQLSSYEQYF. CDR3 nucleotides: TGTGCCAGCAGCCAACTCAGCTCCTACGAGCAGTACTTC.